The 19 T cell receptor beta chains reported below all come from one sample, sequenced in a study of regulatory T cells in long-lasting Graves disease. Indicated time point: newly diagnosed GD, antithyroid drugs for less than 3 months. TCR sequences were obtained from RNA taken from PBMCs. Arm-PCR of CDR3 regions and iRepertoire HTBI primers were the basis on which TCR beta libraries were built. TCRdb used MiXCR to reprocess the multiplex PCR reads, holding one entry per CDR3 protein. The sample includes approximately 270,000 distinct CDR3 sequences, about 20% of them seen just once. The data were also submitted as part of a second study, on T cells in Graves' hyperthyroidism and ophthalmopathy.

Sample: peripheral blood mononuclear cells (PBMCs), taken at new diagnosis, from a patient treated with antithyroid drugs. The origin of the receptors is a woman under 40 with Graves disease.

This clonotype was counted many times. V gene TRBV7-8 combines with J gene TRBJ2-7; the D gene is possibly TRBD1 (5 bases). Germline V gene data show CDR1 as SGHVS and CDR2 as FQNEAQ. This CDR3 has 14 amino acids. V gave up 3 bases and J gave up 2 bases, with 11 bases separating them. In DNA, the CDR3 is TGTGCCAGCAGCTTCCGACAGAAGCCCTACGAGCAGTACTTC. It yields the protein CASSFRQKPYEQYF.

The table lists this clonotype with many counts. V usage is TRBV29-1 and J usage is TRBJ2-7; TRBD1 aligns across 9 bases. Germline V gene lookup returns CDR1 SQVTM and CDR2 ANQGSEA. The CDR3 covers 14 residues. With V trimmed by 4 bases and J by 6 bases, 10 bases remained unmatched. The CDR3 here is CSVVFGGQGLEQYF. CDR3 DNA sequence: TGCAGCGTTGTCTTTGGGGGACAGGGCCTCGAGCAGTACTTC.

This clonotype has ten or more counts. V gene TRBV7-9 combines with J gene TRBJ2-1; possible D gene TRBD2, 6 bases. Trimming stripped 0 bases from V and 10 bases from J, with 10 bases between. This CDR3 spans 13 amino acids. Germline CDR1 is SEHNR and CDR2 is FQNEAQ (reference sequence). The CDR3, as DNA: TGTGCCAGCAGCTTAGCGGCGGGGCTGGAGCAGTTCTTC. Its protein product is CASSLAAGLEQFF.

Comments on this clonotype: With only one base between it and a far larger clone, this is likely a read error. The V call is TRBV2, the J call TRBJ1-2; D is uncertain. The length of the CDR3 is 15 residues. In germline, CDR1 is SNHLY, CDR2 FYNNEI. This CDR3 is CASGEGRQVYYGYTF. For the CDR3, the DNA is TGTGCCAGCGGTGAGGGCCGGCAGGTGTATTATGGCTACACCTTC.

This clonotype was detected ten times or more. This chain connects TRBV5-1 to TRBJ1-2; 7 bases are a match to TRBD1. CDR1 is SGHRS, CDR2 YFSETQ, per germline. Losses at the gene ends were 1 base for V and 6 bases for J; bases not matched to a gene: 6. This CDR3 is 14 amino acids long. The CDR3 sequence: CASSLTGDLDGYTF. CDR3 DNA sequence: TGCGCCAGCAGCTTGACAGGGGATTTGGATGGCTACACCTTC.

This clonotype was detected only a few times. Possible read error: a much larger clone is one base away. The final CDR3 position lacks the conserved phenylalanine or tryptophan, pointing to a likely read error. The genes are TRBV18 and TRBJ2-3; 9 bases are shared with TRBD1. V gave up 6 bases and J gave up 6 bases; unmatched junction bases: 7. Germline V gene sequence: CDR1 KGHSH, CDR2 LQKENI. The CDR3 loop spans 14 amino acids. CDR3 sequence (DNA): TGTGCCAGCTCTCGGCGGACAGGGGAGGATACGCAGTATCTT. It yields the protein CASSRRTGEDTQYL.

Notes on this clonotype: A far larger clone is only one base removed, so a read error is likely. V and J are TRBV7-9 and TRBJ2-1, with D perhaps TRBD1 (5 bases). From germline, CDR1 is SEHNR and CDR2 FQNEAQ (reference sequence). This CDR3 has 14 amino acids. Trimming removed 2 bases from V and 10 bases from J, with 15 bases in between. This chain's CDR3 is CASSLTQGYYEQFF. CDR3 sequence (DNA): TGTGCCAGCAGCTTAACGCAGGGTTACTACGAGCAGTTCTTC.

The chain is built from TRBV5-1 and TRBJ2-7; 8 nucleotides match TRBD2. The length of the CDR3 is 14 residues. Germline lookup yields CDR1 SGHRS and CDR2 YFSETQ. V lost 4 bases to trimming and J lost 5 bases; unmatched junction nucleotides: 8. CDR3 in DNA: TGCGCCAGCAGCGACCATAGCGGGGTCCACGAGCAGTACTTC. This encodes CASSDHSGVHEQYF. Supplemented by reference TRBV5-1 and TRBJ2-7, the full variable domain reads KAGVTQTPRYLIKTRGQQVTLSCSPISGHRSVSWYQQTPGQGLQFLFEYFSETQRNKGNFPGRFSGRQFSNSRSEMNVSTLELGDSALYLCASSDHSGVHEQYFGPGTRLTVT.

The rearrangement links TRBV2 to TRBJ1-2; D remains ambiguous. Trimming took 2 bases from V and 4 from J, leaving 5 bases between them. Germline assignment: CDR1 SNHLY and CDR2 FYNNEI. This CDR3 is 12 amino acids long. The CDR3 sequence is CASSERAYGYTF. The CDR3 bases are TGTGCCAGCAGTGAAAGGGCCTATGGCTACACCTTC.

This clonotype showed up many times. The CDR3 reads CASRDPSAEQYF. In nucleotides, the CDR3 is TGTGCCAGCAGGGACCCTAGCGCCGAGCAGTACTTC. The genes are TRBV7-2 and TRBJ2-7; possibly TRBD2 for D (6 bases). V lost 6 bases and J 6 bases, leaving 12 bases between the germline ends. This CDR3 is built from 12 residues. Germline CDR1 reads SGHTA; CDR2 reads FQGNSA.

This clonotype was observed at least ten times. The J gene is TRBJ1-1, the V gene TRBV5-1, with D possibly matching TRBD1 (5 bases). The CDR3 runs 15 residues. Trimming removed 4 bases from V and 4 bases from J, with 17 bases in between. Germline V gene sequence: CDR1 SGHRS, CDR2 YFSETQ. The CDR3 loop reads CASSLNRPRGTEAFF. The CDR3 DNA reads as TGCGCCAGCAGCCTTAACAGGCCCCGAGGCACTGAAGCTTTCTTT.

V gene TRBV20-1 combines with J gene TRBJ2-7; D is possibly TRBD2 (7 bases). This CDR3 contains 15 residues. Germline loops: CDR1 DFQATT, CDR2 SNEGSKA (reference sequence). Between the trimmed V and J ends, which lost 3 bases and 0 bases, there was a span of 15 bases. CDR3 region: CSASGGGANSYEQYF. CDR3 nucleotide sequence: TGCAGTGCTAGTGGGGGGGGGGCAAACTCCTACGAGCAGTACTTC.

In its sample, this clonotype was seen many times. The genes are TRBV11-2 and TRBJ1-1; D gene ambiguous. This CDR3 region has 15 residues. CDR1 is SGHAT and CDR2 is FQNNGV in the germline V gene. Trimming cost V 0 bases and J 1 base, with 9 bases left between them. For the CDR3, the DNA is TGTGCCAGCAGCTTAGATCCCTCACAGAACACTGAAGCTTTCTTT. Its translation: CASSLDPSQNTEAFF.

This clonotype was detected only once. CDR3 region: CASSNRGQGAQIHGYTF. The DNA for the CDR3 is TGTGCCAGCAGTAACAGGGGGCAGGGGGCGCAAATCCATGGCTACACCTTC. V gene TRBV2 combines with J gene TRBJ1-2; TRBD1 aligns across 9 bases. V was clipped by 5 bases and J by 6 bases; unmatched bases: 16. This CDR3 is built from 17 residues. In germline, CDR1 is SNHLY, CDR2 FYNNEI. The full variable domain, completed using reference TRBV2 and TRBJ1-2, is EPEVTQTPSHQVTQMGQEVILRCVPISNHLYFYWYRQILGQKVEFLVSFYNNEISEKSEIFDDQFSVERPDGSNFTLKIRSTKLEDSAMYFCASSNRGQGAQIHGYTFGSGTRLTVV.

This clonotype was observed many times. This chain uses TRBV15 with TRBJ2-3; D is uncertain. V was trimmed by 0 bases and J by 1 base, leaving 11 bases between them. The CDR3 runs 16 residues. The V gene's germline CDR1 is LNHNV and CDR2 YYDKDF (reference sequence). As DNA, the CDR3 is TGTGCCACCAGCAGAGATCCCGGGCAGGGCACAGATACGCAGTATTTT. Its translation: CATSRDPGQGTDTQYF. Supplemented by reference TRBV15 and TRBJ2-3, the full variable domain reads DAMVIQNPRYQVTQFGKPVTLSCSQTLNHNVMYWYQQKSSQAPKLLFHYYDKDFNNEADTPDNFQSRRPNTSFCFLDIRSPGLGDTAMYLCATSRDPGQGTDTQYFGPGTRLTVL.

This clonotype has only a few counts. This chain joins TRBV19 and TRBJ2-7; 9 bases align to TRBD1. The CDR3 length is 14 residues. Germline loops: CDR1 LNHDA, CDR2 SQIVND (reference sequence). V lost 5 bases to trimming and J lost 1 base; unmatched junction nucleotides: 3. CDR3 DNA sequence: TGTGCCAGTAGTGAGGACAGGGGTTCCTACGAGCAGTACTTC. Residues: CASSEDRGSYEQYF.

Turning to this clonotype: With a far larger clone one base away, a read error is the likely cause. The gene calls are TRBV7-8 and TRBJ2-7; 7 nucleotides align to TRBD1. The CDR3 is made up of 14 amino acids. Germline V gives CDR1 SGHVS, CDR2 FQNEAQ. V was pared by 5 bases and J by 3 bases, with 7 bases of the junction left unmatched. CDR3: CASSQDPGGYEQYF. The CDR3 nucleotides are TGTGCCAGCAGCCAAGATCCAGGGGGCTACGAGCAGTACTTC.

Many counts were recorded for this clonotype. At one end, the junction sequence differs from germline, possibly due to a read error. The gene calls are TRBV5-1 and TRBJ2-5, with D perhaps TRBD1 or TRBD2 (5 bases each). Per the germline V gene, CDR1 is SGHRS and CDR2 is YFSETQ. The CDR3 runs to 15 residues. For the CDR3, the DNA is TGTGCCAGCAGCTTGGGGGTTGCACCTCAAGAGACCCAGTACTTC. Its translation: CASSLGVAPQETQYF.

This clonotype was observed at least ten times. In nucleotides, the CDR3 is TGTGCCAGCAGCCAAGATGTTTCTAGCGGGGTAGACAATGAGCAGTTCTTC. This sequence encodes CASSQDVSSGVDNEQFF. The chain employs TRBV4-2 and TRBJ2-1; 9 bases map to TRBD2. The V segment lost 0 bases and the J segment 5 bases; nucleotides outside the gene matches: 8. The CDR3 covers 17 residues. CDR1 and CDR2 (germline): LGHNA, YNFKEQ.